This T cell receptor beta chain was retrieved from a study of T cell responses to AZD1222 COVID-19 vaccine. Concerning this clone: What it binds is not known.

The V end lost 2 bases, the J end lost 6 bases, and 8 bases lay between the germline ends. The CDR3 sequence is 13 residues long. Germline CDR1 reads SGHDT; CDR2 reads YYEEEE. Study observations and caveats: None of the repertoires were sampled until the peak T cell response had passed. The donors showed a predominance of white British ancestry and of females, with possible underestimation of clonal diversity. Spike as a whole was targeted by vaccine-associated CD4 TCRs, dominant at 160-218 and 743-854.

Method: immunoSEQ multiplex PCR; TCRdb's copy keeps in-frame clones and lacks some. The table shows more than 110,000 clones, with more than 85% occurring only once. The chain recombines TRBV5-6 with TRBJ2-2; D is perhaps TRBD1 (6 bases). The source was peripheral blood, collected 28 days after the second AZD1222 dose. The clonotype comes from an adult who received the AZD1222 COVID-19 vaccine. CDR3 nucleotides: TGTGCCAGCAGCTTAGGACAGTCCGGGGAGCTGTTTTTT. It translates to CASSLGQSGELFF.